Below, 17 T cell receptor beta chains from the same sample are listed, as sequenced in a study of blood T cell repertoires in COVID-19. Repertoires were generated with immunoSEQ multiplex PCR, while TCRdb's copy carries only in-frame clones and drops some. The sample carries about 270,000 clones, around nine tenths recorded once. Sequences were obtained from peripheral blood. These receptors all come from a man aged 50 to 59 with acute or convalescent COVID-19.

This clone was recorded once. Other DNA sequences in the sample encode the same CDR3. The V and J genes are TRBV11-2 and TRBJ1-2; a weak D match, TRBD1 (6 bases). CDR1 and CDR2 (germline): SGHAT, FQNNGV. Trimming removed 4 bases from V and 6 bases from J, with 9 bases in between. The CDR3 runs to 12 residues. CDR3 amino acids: CASSSQGNGYTF. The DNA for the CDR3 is TGTGCCAGCAGCTCACAGGGAAATGGCTACACCTTC.

CDR3 in amino acids: CASGPVTGGGNTIYF. The CDR3 region has the DNA TGTGCTAGTGGTCCGGTGACAGGGGGAGGAAACACCATATATTTT. This chain links TRBV12-5 with TRBJ1-3; 9 bases agree with TRBD1. This CDR3 is built from 15 residues. The J segment lost 4 bases and the V segment lost 5 bases, leaving 6 bases of the junction unmatched. Germline lookup yields CDR1 LGHNT and CDR2 FRNRAP.

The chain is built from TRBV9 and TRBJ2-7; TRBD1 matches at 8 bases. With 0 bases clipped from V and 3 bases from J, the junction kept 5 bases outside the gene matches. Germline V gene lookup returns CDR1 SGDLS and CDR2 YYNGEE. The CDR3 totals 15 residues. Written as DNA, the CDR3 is TGTGCCAGCAGCGTAGGTAGGACAGGGATCTACGAGCAGTACTTC. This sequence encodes CASSVGRTGIYEQYF.

The CDR3 reads CATWQEQYF. CDR3 sequence (DNA): TGTGCCACCTGGCAGGAGCAGTACTTC. The chain recombines TRBV15 with TRBJ2-7; D is ambiguous. Germline V CDR1 and CDR2: LNHNV, YYDKDF (reference sequence). The CDR3 is 9 amino acids. With 8 bases removed from V and 7 bases from J, the gap between germline ends came to 6 bases.

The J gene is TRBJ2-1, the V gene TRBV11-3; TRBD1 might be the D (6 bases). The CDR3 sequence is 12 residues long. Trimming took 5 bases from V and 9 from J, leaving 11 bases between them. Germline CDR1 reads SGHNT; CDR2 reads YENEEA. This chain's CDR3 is CASSLQGSEQFF. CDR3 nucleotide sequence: TGTGCCAGCAGCCTCCAGGGGTCTGAGCAGTTCTTC. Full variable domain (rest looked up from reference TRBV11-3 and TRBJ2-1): EAGVVQSPRYKIIEKKQPVAFWCNPISGHNTLYWYLQNLGQGPELLIRYENEEAVDDSQLPKDRFSAERLKGVDSTLKIQPAELGDSAVYLCASSLQGSEQFFGPGTRLTVL.

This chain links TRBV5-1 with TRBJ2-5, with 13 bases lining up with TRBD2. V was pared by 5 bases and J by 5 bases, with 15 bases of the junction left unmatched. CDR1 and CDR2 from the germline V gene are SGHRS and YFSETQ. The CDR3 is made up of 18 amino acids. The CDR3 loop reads CASSPARLLAGGQETQYF. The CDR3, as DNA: TGCGCCAGCAGTCCCGCCCGATTACTAGCGGGGGGGCAGGAGACCCAGTACTTC. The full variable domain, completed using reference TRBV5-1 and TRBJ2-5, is KAGVTQTPRYLIKTRGQQVTLSCSPISGHRSVSWYQQTPGQGLQFLFEYFSETQRNKGNFPGRFSGRQFSNSRSEMNVSTLELGDSALYLCASSPARLLAGGQETQYFGPGTRLLVL.

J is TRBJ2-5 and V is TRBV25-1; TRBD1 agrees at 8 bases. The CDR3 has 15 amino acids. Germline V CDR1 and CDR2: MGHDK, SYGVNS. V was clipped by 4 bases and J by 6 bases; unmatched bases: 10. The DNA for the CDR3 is TGTGCCAGCAGTGCCCAGGGGGCGCAGTATCAGACCCAGTACTTC. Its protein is CASSAQGAQYQTQYF.

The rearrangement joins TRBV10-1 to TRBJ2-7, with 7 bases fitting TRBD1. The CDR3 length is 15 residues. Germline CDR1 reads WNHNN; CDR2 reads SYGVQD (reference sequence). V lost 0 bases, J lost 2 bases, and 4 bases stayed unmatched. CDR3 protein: CASSESTGIPYEQYF. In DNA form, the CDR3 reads TGCGCCAGCAGTGAGTCGACAGGGATACCCTACGAGCAGTACTTC.

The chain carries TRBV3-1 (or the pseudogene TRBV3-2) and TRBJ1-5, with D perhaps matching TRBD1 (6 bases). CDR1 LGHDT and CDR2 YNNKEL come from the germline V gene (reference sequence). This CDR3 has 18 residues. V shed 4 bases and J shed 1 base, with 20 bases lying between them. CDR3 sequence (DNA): TGTGCCAGCAGCCTTACAGGGTATGGAATCGTGAGCAATCAGCCCCAGCATTTT. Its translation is CASSLTGYGIVSNQPQHF.

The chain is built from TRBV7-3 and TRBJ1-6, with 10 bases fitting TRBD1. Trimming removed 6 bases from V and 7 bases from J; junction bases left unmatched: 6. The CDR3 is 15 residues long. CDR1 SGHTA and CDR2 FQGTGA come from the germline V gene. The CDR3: CASSSGTGDNSPLHF. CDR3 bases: TGTGCCAGCAGTTCCGGGACAGGGGACAATTCACCCCTCCACTTT.

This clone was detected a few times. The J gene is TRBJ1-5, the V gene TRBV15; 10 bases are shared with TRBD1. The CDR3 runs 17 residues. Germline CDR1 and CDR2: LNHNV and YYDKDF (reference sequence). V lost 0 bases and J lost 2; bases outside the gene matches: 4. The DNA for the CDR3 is TGTGCCACCAGCAGAGATCGGGGGACAGGGGGCAATCAGCCCCAGCATTTT. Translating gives CATSRDRGTGGNQPQHF. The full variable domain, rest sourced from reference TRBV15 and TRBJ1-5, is DAMVIQNPRYQVTQFGKPVTLSCSQTLNHNVMYWYQQKSSQAPKLLFHYYDKDFNNEADTPDNFQSRRPNTSFCFLDIRSPGLGDTAMYLCATSRDRGTGGNQPQHFGDGTRLSIL.

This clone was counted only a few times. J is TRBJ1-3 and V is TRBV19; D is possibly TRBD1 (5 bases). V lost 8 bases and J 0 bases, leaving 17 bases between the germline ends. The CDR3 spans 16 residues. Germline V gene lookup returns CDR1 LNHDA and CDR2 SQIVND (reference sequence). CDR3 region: CASGHSGATSGNTIYF. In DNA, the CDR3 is TGTGCCAGTGGGCATTCTGGGGCCACCTCTGGAAACACCATATATTTT.

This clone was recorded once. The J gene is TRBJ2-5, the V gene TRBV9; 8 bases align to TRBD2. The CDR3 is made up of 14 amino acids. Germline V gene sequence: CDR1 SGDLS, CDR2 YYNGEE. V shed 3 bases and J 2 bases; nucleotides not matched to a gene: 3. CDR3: CASSGTSHQETQYF. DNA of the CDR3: TGTGCCAGCAGCGGGACTAGCCATCAAGAGACCCAGTACTTC.

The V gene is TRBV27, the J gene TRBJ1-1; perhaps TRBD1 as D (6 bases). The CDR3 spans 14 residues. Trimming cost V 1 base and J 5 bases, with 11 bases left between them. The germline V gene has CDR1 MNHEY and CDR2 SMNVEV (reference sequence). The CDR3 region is CASSLYPGQTEAFF. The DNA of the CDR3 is TGTGCCAGCAGTTTATACCCCGGACAGACTGAAGCTTTCTTT.

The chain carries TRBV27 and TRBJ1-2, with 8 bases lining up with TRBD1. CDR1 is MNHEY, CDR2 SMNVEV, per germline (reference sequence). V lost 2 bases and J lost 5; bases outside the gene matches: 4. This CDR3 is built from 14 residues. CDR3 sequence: CASSLGGQAYGYTF. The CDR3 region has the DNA TGTGCCAGCAGTTTAGGGGGACAGGCTTATGGCTACACCTTC.

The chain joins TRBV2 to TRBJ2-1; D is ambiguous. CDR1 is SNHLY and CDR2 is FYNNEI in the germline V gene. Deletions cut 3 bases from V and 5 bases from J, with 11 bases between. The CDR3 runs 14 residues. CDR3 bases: TGTGCCAGCAGTGACTTGGGCGCAGACAATGAGCAGTTCTTC. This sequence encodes CASSDLGADNEQFF. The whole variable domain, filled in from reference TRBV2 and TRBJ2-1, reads EPEVTQTPSHQVTQMGQEVILRCVPISNHLYFYWYRQILGQKVEFLVSFYNNEISEKSEIFDDQFSVERPDGSNFTLKIRSTKLEDSAMYFCASSDLGADNEQFFGPGTRLTVL.

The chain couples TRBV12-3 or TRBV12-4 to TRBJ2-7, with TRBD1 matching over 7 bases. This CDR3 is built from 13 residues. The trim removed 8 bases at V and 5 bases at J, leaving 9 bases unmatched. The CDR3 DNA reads TGTGCCAGCCAACAGGACAGGCCCAACGAGCAGTACTTC. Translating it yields CASQQDRPNEQYF.